By frequency in the sample, the clone carrying this T cell receptor delta chain is large (0.1 to 1%). Its antigen is not known. The same CDR3 also results from other DNA sequences found in this sample. These data come from a study of DNA immune sequencing with unique molecular identifiers. About the research overall: The sample holds FACS-enriched γδ T cells from PBMC. Enriched γδ T-cell DNA input was around 110 ng; non-enriched PBMC DNA input was around 1,000 ng. General study findings and limits: The primer-based method misses TRD sequences outside its primer targets. The most frequent TRD pairing among healthy donor clonotypes was TRDV2-TRDJ1.

A 32-plex genomic DNA assay used primers for all 8 TRDV and 4 TRDJ genes. The library had 12-nucleotide UMIs introduced over roughly 3 barcoding cycles, then a second adapter PCR. TCRdb re-called clones from the multiplex PCR reads using CATT. Of about 5,200 delta-chain clones in the sample, approximately 11% were seen once. CDR3 size: 20 residues. Germline CDR1 is GEAIGNYY and CDR2 is EKD. V dropped 3 bases and J dropped 3; count of bases not matched to a gene: 21. Source material: gamma-delta T cells enriched from blood buffy coat, or unenriched PBMCs (not recorded which). The rearrangement joins TRDV2 to TRDJ1; TRDD3 agrees at 10 bases. This TCR derives from a human donor in good health. DNA for the CDR3: TGTGCCTGTGACCCCGTACTGGGGGATGCGAAAGGGAGAGGACCCGATAAACTCATCTTT. Translation gives CACDPVLGDAKGRGPDKLIF.